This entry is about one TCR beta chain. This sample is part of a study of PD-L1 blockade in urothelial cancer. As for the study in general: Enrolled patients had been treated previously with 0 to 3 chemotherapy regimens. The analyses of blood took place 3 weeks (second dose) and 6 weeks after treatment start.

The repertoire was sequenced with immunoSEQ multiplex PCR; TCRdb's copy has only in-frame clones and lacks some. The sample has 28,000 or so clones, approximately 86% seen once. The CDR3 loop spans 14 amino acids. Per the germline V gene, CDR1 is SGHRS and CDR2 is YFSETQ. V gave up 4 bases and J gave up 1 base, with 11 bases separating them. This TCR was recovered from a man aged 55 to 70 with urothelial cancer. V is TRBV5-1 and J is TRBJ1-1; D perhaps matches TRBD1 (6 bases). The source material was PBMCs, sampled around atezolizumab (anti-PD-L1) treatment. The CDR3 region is CASSTDRRNTEAFF. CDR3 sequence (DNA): TGCGCCAGCAGCACCGACAGGAGGAACACTGAAGCTTTCTTT.